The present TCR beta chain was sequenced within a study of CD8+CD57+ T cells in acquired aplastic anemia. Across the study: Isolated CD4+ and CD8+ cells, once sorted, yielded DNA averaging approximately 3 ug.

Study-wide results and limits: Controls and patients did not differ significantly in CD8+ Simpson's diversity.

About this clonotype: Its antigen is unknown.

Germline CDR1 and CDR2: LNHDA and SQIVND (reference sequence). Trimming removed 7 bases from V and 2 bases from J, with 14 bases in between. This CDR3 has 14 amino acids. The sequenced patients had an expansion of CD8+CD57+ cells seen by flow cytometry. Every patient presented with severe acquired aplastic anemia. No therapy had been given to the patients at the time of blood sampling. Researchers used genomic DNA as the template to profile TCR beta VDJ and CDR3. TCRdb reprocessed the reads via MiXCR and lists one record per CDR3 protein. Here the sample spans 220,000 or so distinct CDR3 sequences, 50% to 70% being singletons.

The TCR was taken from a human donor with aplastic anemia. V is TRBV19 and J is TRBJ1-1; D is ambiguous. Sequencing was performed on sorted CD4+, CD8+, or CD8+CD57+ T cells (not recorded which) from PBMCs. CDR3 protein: CASTSRVRNTEAFF. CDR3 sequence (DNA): TGTGCCAGTACCTCCCGAGTTAGAAACACTGAAGCTTTCTTT.